The present TCR beta chain was sequenced within a study of glioma-infiltrating T cells. This CDR3 contains 16 residues. The germline CDR1 and CDR2 sequences are KGHSH and LQKENI. V lost 6 bases and J lost 4, with 18 bases in between. In this sample, this clonotype turned up many times. The iRepertoire nested amplicon-rescue multiplex PCR amplified TCR alpha and beta CDR3s from RNA. One-step reverse transcription and amplification started from approximately 100-400 ng of tissue mRNA or PBMC total RNA. TCRdb reprocessed the multiplex PCR reads with MiXCR, giving one entry per CDR3 protein. The profile covers roughly 120,000 distinct CDR3 sequences, with approximately 25% appearing a single time and 13% to 15% taken by the ten largest.

The receptor was isolated from a human donor with low-grade glioma or glioblastoma, undergoing nonglioma brain surgery, or in good health (not recorded which). V is TRBV18 and J is TRBJ1-4; a weak D match, TRBD1 (6 bases). The sample consisted of glioma tissue, nonneoplastic brain tissue, or PBMCs (not recorded which). The CDR3 sequence is CASSHRQDKSNEKLFF. DNA of the CDR3: TGTGCCAGCTCCCATCGACAGGATAAGAGTAATGAAAAACTGTTTTTT.